These T cell receptor beta chains were read from a single sample in a study of shared clonotypes between healthy human individuals. Sequenced by immunoSEQ multiplex PCR; TCRdb stores in-frame clones only, minus some. The table has about 680,000 clones, just over 90% seen once. Sample: naive CD8+ T cells sorted from blood. The receptor source for this set is a man aged 30-40 years in good health. Each CDR3 is given with its conserved first and last residue. D genes are given only for firm matches.

v_gene	j_gene	d_gene	CDR3aa	CDR3nt
TRBV15	TRBJ2-1	TRBD1	CATSFDRVREQFF	TGTGCCACCAGCTTCGACAGGGTACGCGAGCAGTTCTTC
TRBV27	TRBJ2-3	TRBD2	CASSIGTTDTDTQYF	TGTGCCAGCAGCATTGGGACTACAGACACAGATACGCAGTATTTT
TRBV11-2	TRBJ1-5	TRBD1	CASSSAGTEVSYSNQPQHF	TGTGCCAGCAGCTCCGCCGGGACAGAAGTGTCTTATAGCAATCAGCCCCAGCATTTT
TRBV29-1	TRBJ2-1	TRBD2	CSALGLAGGSSYNEQFF	TGCAGCGCCCTGGGACTAGCGGGAGGAAGCTCCTACAATGAGCAGTTCTTC
TRBV11-2	TRBJ2-3	.	CASSYETLEEGTDTQYF	TGTGCCAGCAGCTACGAAACCCTAGAAGAGGGGACAGATACGCAGTATTTT
TRBV6-1	TRBJ2-7	.	CAGTTTPFTYEQYF	TGTGCCGGCACGACTACACCCTTCACCTACGAGCAGTACTTC
TRBV7-8	TRBJ1-5	.	CASSLASLPGGQPQHF	TGTGCCAGCAGCTTAGCGTCCCTACCGGGGGGTCAGCCCCAGCATTTT
TRBV5-5	TRBJ1-1	.	CASSLAIGAEAFF	TGTGCCAGCAGCTTGGCCATAGGAGCTGAAGCTTTCTTT
TRBV28	TRBJ2-5	TRBD1	CASRPRDRGWETQYF	TGTGCCAGCAGACCCCGGGACAGGGGTTGGGAGACCCAGTACTTC
TRBV19	TRBJ2-1	TRBD2	CASSPGLAESSYNEQFF	TGTGCCAGTAGTCCGGGACTAGCGGAGAGCTCCTACAATGAGCAGTTCTTC
TRBV9	TRBJ2-1	TRBD2	CASSVPGTSGSHEQFF	TGTGCCAGCAGCGTACCCGGGACTAGCGGGTCTCATGAGCAGTTCTTC